This entry lists 12 T cell receptor beta chains sequenced from one sample in a study of blood T cell repertoires in COVID-19. Sequenced by immunoSEQ multiplex PCR; TCRdb stores in-frame clones only, minus some. The top ten clones hold about 1.6% of a sample with about 250,000 clones, approximately 84% of them seen once. The sample consisted of PBMCs or T cells enriched from blood (not recorded which). All receptors derive from a man between 35 and 55 years old who had recovered from COVID-19.

The V gene is TRBV21-1, the J gene TRBJ2-1; the table gives TRBD1 as D, unverified against the DNA. TRBV21-1 is given as a pseudogene. CDR3 length equals 9 residues. The CDR3 loop reads CASWHEQFF. The DNA for the CDR3 is TGTGCCAGTTGGCATGAGCAGTTCTTC.

The chain uses TRBV10-3 and TRBJ1-1, with D possibly being TRBD1 (5 bases). CDR1 and CDR2 (germline): ENHRY, SYGVKD. CDR3 length equals 13 residues. V was trimmed by 6 bases and J by 1 base, leaving 9 bases between them. This chain's CDR3 is CAIRNTGNTEAFF. The DNA for the CDR3 is TGTGCCATCAGGAATACAGGGAACACTGAAGCTTTCTTT.

The chain carries TRBV28 and TRBJ2-2; tentative D call: TRBD1 (7 bases). Deletions cut 3 bases from V and 7 bases from J, with 15 bases between. Per the germline V gene, CDR1 is MDHEN and CDR2 is SYDVKM. The CDR3 spans 15 residues. In DNA form, the CDR3 reads TGTGCCAGCAGTTTTCTGCAGGGGGGAGTCGGGGAGCTGTTTTTT. Encoded protein: CASSFLQGGVGELFF.

The V call is TRBV5-1, the J call TRBJ1-5; D uncertain. Germline V lookup: CDR1 SGHRS, CDR2 YFSETQ. The CDR3 has 15 amino acids. Trimming pared 4 bases from V and 6 bases from J, leaving 17 bases between. CDR3 residues: CASSENGGRGQPQHF. CDR3 sequence (DNA): TGCGCCAGCAGCGAAAACGGCGGAAGAGGTCAGCCCCAGCATTTT.

This chain uses TRBV5-1 with TRBJ1-1, with unresolved D. Germline CDR1 and CDR2: SGHRS and YFSETQ. Deletions cut 0 bases from V and 1 base from J, with 7 bases between. The CDR3 is 14 residues long. The CDR3 nucleotides are TGCGCCAGCAGCTTGGACAGCCCGAACACTGAAGCTTTCTTT. This gives the protein CASSLDSPNTEAFF.

The chain uses TRBV18 and TRBJ1-4, with a weak D call TRBD1 (6 bases). This CDR3 is 14 amino acids long. Trimming removed 4 bases from V and 5 bases from J, with 11 bases in between. CDR1 and CDR2 from the germline V gene are KGHSH and LQKENI. The DNA for the CDR3 is TGTGCCAGCTCACTCGGACAGTCGAATGAAAAACTGTTTTTT. Translation gives CASSLGQSNEKLFF.

The chain links TRBV14 to TRBJ1-6; TRBD1 might be the D (5 bases). Germline V gene sequence: CDR1 SGHDN, CDR2 FVKESK. This CDR3 comprises 14 residues. V was shortened by 7 bases and J by 9 bases, with 16 bases between the two germline ends. CDR3 sequence: CASNTGGGFSPLHF. In DNA form, the CDR3 reads TGTGCCAGCAACACCGGGGGGGGGTTTTCACCCCTCCACTTT.

The chain joins TRBV18 to TRBJ2-7; a possible D gene is TRBD2 (6 bases). The CDR3 is 16 amino acids. CDR1 is KGHSH and CDR2 is LQKENI in the germline V gene. The V gene lost 1 base and the J gene lost 0 bases, with 13 bases spanning the gap. CDR3 DNA: TGTGCCAGCTCACCACGCGGGGCCGGAAGCTCCTACGAGCAGTACTTC. Residues: CASSPRGAGSSYEQYF.

This clone was seen only a few times. J is TRBJ2-7 and V is TRBV5-4; possibly TRBD2 for D (5 bases). With 4 bases removed from V and 0 bases from J, the gap between germline ends came to 11 bases. This CDR3 has 14 amino acids. Germline V gene sequence: CDR1 SGHNT, CDR2 YYREEE (reference sequence). CDR3: CASSRAGTSYEQYF. The CDR3, as DNA: TGTGCCAGCAGCCGGGCGGGCACCTCCTACGAGCAGTACTTC.

This clone was counted once. This chain links TRBV18 with TRBJ2-5, with 9 bases identical to TRBD2. The length of the CDR3 is 16 residues. CDR1 is KGHSH, CDR2 LQKENI, per germline. Germline trimming cut 0 bases from V and 7 bases from J; bases unmatched to any gene: 9. CDR3: CASSPPSGGEQGTQYF. The CDR3 DNA reads TGTGCCAGCTCACCACCTAGCGGGGGCGAGCAGGGGACCCAGTACTTC.

The chain links TRBV7-2 to TRBJ1-4, with D possibly matching TRBD1 (5 bases). Germline CDR1 and CDR2: SGHTA and FQGNSA. CDR3 length: 15 amino acids. V lost 2 bases, J lost 1 base, and 8 bases lay in between. In DNA form, the CDR3 reads TGTGCCAGCAGCTTATGGGGGGGAACTAATGAAAAACTGTTTTTT. Translated, it gives CASSLWGGTNEKLFF.

This chain uses TRBV27 with TRBJ2-7, with TRBD1 matching over 8 bases. This CDR3 is 14 amino acids long. With 5 bases clipped from V and 5 bases from J, the junction kept 8 bases outside the gene matches. The germline gives CDR1 MNHEY, CDR2 SMNVEV (reference sequence). The chain's CDR3 is CASSPGTGANEQYF. Here the CDR3 DNA reads TGTGCCAGCAGTCCGGGGACAGGTGCTAACGAGCAGTACTTC.